This TCR gamma chain appears in the sequencing data of a study of Vδ1+ human thymocytes. The study, taken as a whole, reports: In the thymus, TRG and TRD repertoires looked highly polyclonal with Gaussian CDR3 lengths.

Germline V gene data show CDR1 as GITISATS and CDR2 as ISYDGTV (reference sequence). The CDR3 is 13 residues long. With 2 bases clipped from V and 9 bases from J, the junction kept 10 bases outside the gene matches. Notes on this clone: Its specificity is not known.

RNA was extracted from the cells and then reverse transcribed. CDR3 amplicons came from multiplex PCR with pooled V-gene forward and constant-region reverse primers. TCRdb re-called the multiplex PCR reads via CATT. The sample consists of approximately 25,000 gamma-chain clones, 15% to 25% of them appearing once. The sequence was obtained from a boy under two years old who had congenital heart surgery. Sample: Vdelta1+ gamma-delta thymocytes from the thymus. Subset of the sample: FACS-sorted CD3+ TCRalphabeta- TCRVdelta1+ TCRVdelta2- thymocytes. This chain connects TRGV9 to TRGJ1 or TRGJ2. CDR3 in DNA: TGTGCCTTGTGGGAGGCTCAACGACGTAAGAAACTCTTT. Encoded protein: CALWEAQRRKKLF.